These 16 T cell receptor beta chains share one sample of origin, sequenced in a study of OX40 agonist ivuxolimab in advanced cancers. Library preparation used the immunoSEQ multiplex PCR assay. TCRdb took this table from immuneACCESS and kept in-frame rearrangements with V and J called. Such tables lack part of the clones; where checked against another copy, unresolved V genes explain under half of the gap, and the rest is unexplained. Across this sample there are approximately 71,000 clones, with around 94% seen only once. The ten largest clones add up to 15% to 18% of the sample. The source material was CD4+ or CD8+ T cells sorted from blood, sampled in a trial of the OX40 agonist ivuxolimab. These receptors all stem from an adult with an advanced solid tumor such as melanoma, head and neck, liver or kidney cancer.

Only one count was recorded for this clone. CDR3 nucleotides: TGTGCCAGCACGAATAGCGTCGCCTACGAGCAGTACTTC. This translates into CASTNSVAYEQYF. The V call is TRBV27, the J call TRBJ2-7; maybe TRBD2 (5 bases). Germline V gene sequence: CDR1 MNHEY, CDR2 SMNVEV (reference sequence). Deletions cut 7 bases from V and 2 bases from J, with 12 bases between. The CDR3 consists of 13 residues.

The genes are TRBV4-2 and TRBJ2-3, with D hard to call. The CDR3 sequence is 17 residues long. CDR1 is LGHNA, CDR2 YNFKEQ, per germline. With 3 bases removed from V and 0 bases from J, the gap between germline ends came to 16 bases. CDR3 sequence reads: CASSQTLLHPSTDTQYF. As DNA, the CDR3 is TGTGCCAGCAGCCAGACGCTCCTCCACCCTAGCACAGATACGCAGTATTTT.

This chain links TRBV4-3 with TRBJ1-5; D possibly corresponds to TRBD1 (5 bases). The V gene's germline CDR1 is LGHNA and CDR2 YSLEER. The CDR3 has 15 residues. Between the trimmed V and J ends, which lost 0 bases and 4 bases, there was a span of 10 bases. CDR3 nucleotides: TGCGCCAGCAGCCAAGAGGTGGGGCGAAATCAGCCCCAGCATTTT. It codes for CASSQEVGRNQPQHF.

In its sample, this clone was seen a few times. CDR3 bases: TGTGCCAGTAGTCCCGGGGCGTACGAGCAGTACTTC. It codes for CASSPGAYEQYF. V gene TRBV19 combines with J gene TRBJ2-7; D is possibly TRBD1 or TRBD2 (5 bases each). With 5 bases removed from V and 4 bases from J, the gap between germline ends came to 9 bases. The CDR3 sequence is 12 residues long. The germline gives CDR1 LNHDA, CDR2 SQIVND (reference sequence).

A few counts support this clone. The chain couples TRBV23-1 to TRBJ1-4; 9 bases are shared with TRBD1. TRBV23-1 is assigned to the ORF class and has an uncertain function. This CDR3 has 15 amino acids. Trimming cost V 8 bases and J 2 bases; bases outside gene matches: 6. As DNA, the CDR3 is TGCGCCAGCGGACAGGGGATTGGGACTAATGAAAAACTGTTTTTT. Its protein is CASGQGIGTNEKLFF.

The chain has TRBV4-1 and TRBJ2-7; TRBD1 matches at 7 bases. Germline loops: CDR1 MGHRA, CDR2 YSYEKL. The CDR3 runs 16 residues. The J segment lost 3 bases and the V segment lost 0 bases, leaving 8 bases of the junction unmatched. The CDR3 loop is CASSQEKGAEGYEQYF. The DNA for the CDR3 is TGCGCCAGCAGCCAAGAAAAGGGGGCGGAAGGCTACGAGCAGTACTTC.

CDR3 DNA sequence: TGTGCCAGCAGCTTTGGCAGGGGGGAGACCCAGTACTTC. Its protein is CASSFGRGETQYF. The chain combines TRBV7-9 with TRBJ2-5; 7 bases fit TRBD1. V shed 3 bases and J 5 bases; nucleotides not matched to a gene: 3. Germline CDR1 reads SEHNR; CDR2 reads FQNEAQ (reference sequence). The CDR3 consists of 13 residues.

The chain couples TRBV7-9 to TRBJ2-7; D is possibly TRBD1 (6 bases). The CDR3 runs to 16 residues. The V gene's germline CDR1 is SEHNR and CDR2 FQNEAQ (reference sequence). The V end lost 7 bases, the J end lost 2 bases, and 21 bases lay between the germline ends. The CDR3 loop reads CASNGNDWTAPYEQYF. The CDR3 DNA is TGTGCCAGCAATGGAAACGACTGGACAGCGCCCTACGAGCAGTACTTC.

This clone showed up just once. The genes are TRBV4-3 and TRBJ1-2; D unresolved. The CDR3 totals 14 residues. V lost 4 bases, J lost 1 base, and 10 bases lay in between. Germline V lookup: CDR1 LGHNA, CDR2 YSLEER. CDR3: CASSLERVNYGYTF. The CDR3 DNA is TGCGCCAGCAGCCTAGAGCGGGTTAACTATGGCTACACCTTC.

This clone occurred once. The chain recombines TRBV27 with TRBJ2-5, with 7 bases fitting TRBD1. The V and J ends lost 5 bases and 2 bases, in that order; junction bases with no gene match: 8. The length of the CDR3 is 15 residues. From germline, CDR1 is MNHEY and CDR2 SMNVEV (reference sequence). The CDR3 reads CASSPASTGQETQYF. CDR3 sequence (DNA): TGTGCCAGCAGTCCCGCCTCGACAGGGCAAGAGACCCAGTACTTC.

The CDR3 protein is CASSPGTGGNNEQFF. The CDR3 DNA reads as TGTGCCAGCAGTCCCGGGACAGGGGGAAACAATGAGCAGTTCTTC. The genes are TRBV27 and TRBJ2-1; 11 positions agree with TRBD1. The CDR3 sequence is 15 residues long. Germline lookup yields CDR1 MNHEY and CDR2 SMNVEV (reference sequence). After removal of 5 bases from V and 5 bases from J, the junction contained 5 bases not matched to a gene.

The V and J genes are TRBV5-1 and TRBJ2-1, with a tentative D call TRBD1 (5 bases). Trimming removed 4 bases at V and 2 bases at J, with 16 bases between. Germline values: CDR1 SGHRS, CDR2 YFSETQ. The CDR3 loop spans 16 amino acids. CDR3 bases: TGCGCCAGCAGCCCATACAGGACGGACCCCTACAATGAGCAGTTCTTC. This gives the protein CASSPYRTDPYNEQFF.

The genes are TRBV7-8 and TRBJ2-7, with D unclear. Germline V lookup: CDR1 SGHVS, CDR2 FQNEAQ. V shed 1 base and J shed 6 bases, with 19 bases lying between them. The length of the CDR3 is 16 residues. As DNA, the CDR3 is TGTGCCAGCAGCTTAGTAAAATTAGGGATTAAAGGCGAGCAGTACTTC. This gives the protein CASSLVKLGIKGEQYF.

The rearrangement joins TRBV6-1 to TRBJ1-1; D is uncertain. Germline assignment: CDR1 MNHNS and CDR2 SASEGT. CDR3 length: 12 amino acids. The V end was cut by 6 bases, the J end by 4 bases, with 9 bases between. CDR3 in amino acids: CASSEIGTEAFF. In DNA, the CDR3 is TGTGCCAGCAGCGAAATAGGCACTGAAGCTTTCTTT.

This sequence joins TRBV7-8 and TRBJ2-7; 7 nucleotides align to TRBD2. Trimming at V came to 1 base and at J to 4 bases, leaving 10 bases not matched to a gene. This CDR3 region has 16 residues. Germline V gives CDR1 SGHVS, CDR2 FQNEAQ. The CDR3: CASSLVVGGGMYEQYF. In nucleotides, the CDR3 is TGTGCCAGCAGCTTAGTGGTTGGGGGGGGAATGTACGAGCAGTACTTC.

The chain joins TRBV5-1 to TRBJ1-2; D is unresolved. Germline V gene data show CDR1 as SGHRS and CDR2 as YFSETQ. This CDR3 has 17 residues. V was shortened by 4 bases and J by 8 bases, with 27 bases between the two germline ends. The CDR3 spells CASSVRLNVGPREGYTF. CDR3 nucleotide sequence: TGCGCCAGCAGCGTCCGGTTAAATGTAGGGCCGAGAGAGGGCTACACCTTC. Supplemented by reference TRBV5-1 and TRBJ1-2, the full variable domain reads KAGVTQTPRYLIKTRGQQVTLSCSPISGHRSVSWYQQTPGQGLQFLFEYFSETQRNKGNFPGRFSGRQFSNSRSEMNVSTLELGDSALYLCASSVRLNVGPREGYTFGSGTRLTVV.